Listed below are T cell receptor beta chains from one sample, sequenced in a study of blood T cell repertoires in COVID-19. The table came from immunoSEQ multiplex PCR; TCRdb's copy has only in-frame clones and leaves some out. The sample includes 400,000 to 450,000 clones, roughly 90% of them seen just once. The specimen sequenced was peripheral blood. Every receptor here comes from a woman aged 40 to 55 with COVID-19, enrolled during active disease. The CDR3 runs from the conserved cysteine through the conserved F or W. The D gene is left open where the match is weak. Only some rows state a clone size, as once, few, many or a class for expanded clones.

abundance: once; v_gene: TRBV6-5; j_gene: TRBJ2-5; d_gene: .; CDR3aa: CASSYIDSQETQYF; CDR3nt: TGTGCCAGCAGTTACATCGACAGCCAAGAGACCCAGTACTTC
abundance: .; v_gene: TRBV7-9; j_gene: TRBJ2-7; d_gene: .; CDR3aa: CASSLGTQQYF; CDR3nt: TGTGCCAGCAGCTTGGGGACACAGCAGTACTTC
abundance: .; v_gene: TRBV12-3/TRBV12-4; j_gene: TRBJ1-2; d_gene: .; CDR3aa: CASSPAPQGGYTF; CDR3nt: TGTGCCAGCAGTCCGGCGCCCCAGGGGGGCTACACCTTC
abundance: .; v_gene: TRBV19; j_gene: TRBJ1-4; d_gene: TRBD1; CDR3aa: CASSGGIEKLFF; CDR3nt: TGTGCCAGCTCAGGGGGAATTGAAAAACTGTTTTTT
abundance: .; v_gene: TRBV4-2; j_gene: TRBJ2-6; d_gene: .; CDR3aa: CASSQEAGSGANVLTF; CDR3nt: TGTGCCAGCAGCCAAGAAGCCGGCTCTGGGGCCAACGTCCTGACTTTC
abundance: .; v_gene: TRBV28; j_gene: TRBJ2-1; d_gene: TRBD2; CDR3aa: CASSLSGTSGRYNEQFF; CDR3nt: TGTGCCAGCAGTTTAAGTGGGACTAGCGGGAGGTACAATGAGCAGTTCTTC
abundance: .; v_gene: TRBV19; j_gene: TRBJ1-4; d_gene: .; CDR3aa: CASSIVNSGTNEKLFF; CDR3nt: TGTGCCAGTAGTATAGTCAACAGCGGGACTAATGAAAAACTGTTTTTT
abundance: .; v_gene: TRBV18; j_gene: TRBJ1-5; d_gene: .; CDR3aa: CASSRDRGEGQPQHF; CDR3nt: TGTGCCAGCTCACGGGACCGGGGGGAAGGTCAGCCCCAGCATTTT
abundance: .; v_gene: TRBV29-1; j_gene: TRBJ1-5; d_gene: .; CDR3aa: CSVGAPDQPQHF; CDR3nt: TGCAGCGTTGGGGCACCGGATCAGCCCCAGCATTTT
abundance: .; v_gene: TRBV6-6; j_gene: TRBJ2-5; d_gene: .; CDR3aa: CASSYPAEIAQYF; CDR3nt: TGTGCCAGCAGTTACCCCGCGGAGATAGCCCAGTACTTC
abundance: .; v_gene: TRBV28; j_gene: TRBJ1-1; d_gene: .; CDR3aa: CASREGLTKGHTEAFF; CDR3nt: TGTGCCAGCAGGGAGGGACTGACCAAGGGACACACTGAAGCTTTCTTT
abundance: .; v_gene: TRBV29-1; j_gene: TRBJ1-1; d_gene: .; CDR3aa: CSVQRGFARRNTEAFF; CDR3nt: TGCAGCGTTCAAAGGGGGTTCGCCCGCCGTAACACTGAAGCTTTCTTT
abundance: .; v_gene: TRBV28; j_gene: TRBJ1-1; d_gene: .; CDR3aa: CASSDTGRSTEAFF; CDR3nt: TGTGCCAGCAGCGATACAGGTCGTAGCACTGAAGCTTTCTTT
abundance: once; v_gene: TRBV19; j_gene: TRBJ2-7; d_gene: .; CDR3aa: CATRDVLTGSYEQYF; CDR3nt: TGTGCCACAAGGGATGTTTTAACGGGGTCCTACGAGCAGTACTTC
abundance: .; v_gene: TRBV28; j_gene: TRBJ2-5; d_gene: .; CDR3aa: CASTWGVQETQYF; CDR3nt: TGTGCCAGCACCTGGGGGGTCCAAGAGACCCAGTACTTC
abundance: few; v_gene: TRBV28; j_gene: TRBJ2-3; d_gene: .; CDR3aa: CATDVGGGNTDTQYF; CDR3nt: TGTGCCACCGACGTGGGGGGTGGGAACACAGATACGCAGTATTTT
abundance: once; v_gene: TRBV9; j_gene: TRBJ2-1; d_gene: TRBD2; CDR3aa: CASSVGGSGRFIYNEQFF; CDR3nt: TGTGCCAGCAGCGTAGGAGGTAGCGGGAGATTTATTTACAATGAGCAGTTCTTC
abundance: .; v_gene: TRBV5-1; j_gene: TRBJ2-7; d_gene: TRBD2; CDR3aa: CASRLSSGTLYDEQYF; CDR3nt: TGCGCCAGCAGATTGAGTAGCGGGACTCTTTACGATGAGCAGTACTTC
abundance: .; v_gene: TRBV18; j_gene: TRBJ1-6; d_gene: .; CDR3aa: CASSPPFVQGDNSPLHF; CDR3nt: TGTGCCAGCTCACCACCGTTCGTACAGGGTGATAATTCACCCCTCCACTTT
abundance: .; v_gene: TRBV27; j_gene: TRBJ2-1; d_gene: .; CDR3aa: CASTTGDFYNEQFF; CDR3nt: TGTGCCAGCACTACCGGGGACTTTTACAATGAGCAGTTCTTC
abundance: .; v_gene: TRBV18; j_gene: TRBJ2-7; d_gene: TRBD1; CDR3aa: CASSPRGTGSYSYEQYF; CDR3nt: TGTGCCAGCTCACCACGAGGGACAGGATCCTACTCCTACGAGCAGTACTTC
abundance: .; v_gene: TRBV12-3/TRBV12-4; j_gene: TRBJ2-7; d_gene: .; CDR3aa: CASSPQGGYEQYF; CDR3nt: TGTGCCAGCAGTCCCCAGGGGGGCTACGAGCAGTACTTC
abundance: .; v_gene: TRBV19; j_gene: TRBJ2-7; d_gene: .; CDR3aa: CASGLGHDSYEQYF; CDR3nt: TGTGCCAGCGGATTGGGACACGACTCCTACGAGCAGTACTTC
abundance: .; v_gene: TRBV27; j_gene: TRBJ2-3; d_gene: .; CDR3aa: CASSPFWGGLTDTQYF; CDR3nt: TGTGCCAGCAGTCCGTTCTGGGGGGGCCTCACAGATACGCAGTATTTT
abundance: .; v_gene: TRBV11-2; j_gene: TRBJ2-7; d_gene: .; CDR3aa: CASSVTPVPTYEQYF; CDR3nt: TGTGCCAGCAGCGTTACTCCGGTCCCCACCTACGAGCAGTACTTC
abundance: .; v_gene: TRBV7-9; j_gene: TRBJ2-5; d_gene: .; CDR3aa: CASSLTASSGTQYF; CDR3nt: TGTGCCAGCAGCTTAACGGCTAGCTCGGGGACCCAGTACTTC
abundance: .; v_gene: TRBV15; j_gene: TRBJ1-1; d_gene: .; CDR3aa: CATSRDTSEAFF; CDR3nt: TGTGCCACCAGCAGGGACACTTCTGAAGCTTTCTTT
abundance: .; v_gene: TRBV28; j_gene: TRBJ2-7; d_gene: .; CDR3aa: CASSLAPSWGATYEQYF; CDR3nt: TGTGCCAGCAGTTTAGCCCCTTCGTGGGGAGCGACGTACGAGCAGTACTTC
abundance: .; v_gene: TRBV6-1; j_gene: TRBJ2-5; d_gene: TRBD2; CDR3aa: CATSSLAGGRETQYF; CDR3nt: TGTGCCACCAGCTCGTTAGCGGGGGGGCGGGAGACCCAGTACTTC
abundance: .; v_gene: TRBV28; j_gene: TRBJ1-6; d_gene: .; CDR3aa: CASSYNNSPLHF; CDR3nt: TGTGCCAGCAGTTACAATAATTCACCCCTCCACTTT
abundance: .; v_gene: TRBV10-3; j_gene: TRBJ2-1; d_gene: TRBD2; CDR3aa: CAISAQGLAGVNEQFF; CDR3nt: TGTGCCATCAGTGCTCAGGGACTAGCGGGAGTCAATGAGCAGTTCTTC
abundance: .; v_gene: TRBV4-2; j_gene: TRBJ2-3; d_gene: .; CDR3aa: CASSQPSARDWADTQYF; CDR3nt: TGTGCCAGCAGCCAACCGTCCGCAAGGGACTGGGCAGATACGCAGTATTTT
abundance: .; v_gene: TRBV27; j_gene: TRBJ1-3; d_gene: .; CDR3aa: CASRLTGEDSGNTIYF; CDR3nt: TGTGCCAGCAGACTGACAGGCGAAGACTCTGGAAACACCATATATTTT
abundance: .; v_gene: TRBV4-2; j_gene: TRBJ1-2; d_gene: .; CDR3aa: CASSQTQGSGYTF; CDR3nt: TGTGCCAGCAGCCAGACACAGGGAAGCGGCTACACCTTC
abundance: .; v_gene: TRBV18; j_gene: TRBJ1-4; d_gene: .; CDR3aa: CASSPTENEKLFF; CDR3nt: TGTGCCAGCTCACCAACGGAGAATGAAAAACTGTTTTTT
abundance: .; v_gene: TRBV6-6; j_gene: TRBJ1-1; d_gene: .; CDR3aa: CASSYSRGNTEAFF; CDR3nt: TGTGCCAGCAGTTACTCGAGAGGAAACACTGAAGCTTTCTTT